This T cell receptor beta chain was obtained from a study of PD-1 blockade in classical Hodgkin lymphoma (TCRdb year 2020). As for the study more broadly: Nivolumab dosing was 3 mg/kg intravenously every 2 weeks, continuing until either disease progression or unacceptable toxicity. The study used CyTOF and TCR beta sequencing to define a peripheral blood immune signature of response to PD-1 blockade in classical Hodgkin lymphoma.

The Qiagen DNeasy kit was used to extract genomic DNA both from unsorted PBMCs and from the negatively selected CD4+ and CD8+ fractions. TCR beta CDR3 regions were amplified by immunoSEQ multiplex PCR using primers annealing to V and J segments. Amplification bias was minimized using a synthetic immune receptor repertoire, and residual bias was removed computationally after sequencing. Regarding the original processing steps: Repertoire diversity was quantified as the Shannon entropy index using custom Python scripts. The unsorted, CD4+ and CD8+ repertoires were each analyzed separately, with the exception of combined analyses, where CD4+ and CD8+ sequences were merged in silico. A clone was considered expanded if an increase in frequency of at least 2-fold after treatment relative to C1D1 was found, and a pseudocount of 0.5 was applied to clones undetected at baseline. Singleton clones were defined as clones with 0 or 1 copy at C1D1, and non-singleton clones were defined as clones with 2 or more copies. Clones expanded in unsorted samples were labelled as CD4+, CD8+ or unknown by matching protein sequences in sorted samples from the same patient. Wilcoxon tests on paired samples were used to test diversity changes from C1D1 to C4D1. TCRdb retrieved this table from immuneACCESS and kept in-frame rearrangements only. Not all clones are present; in checked studies, unresolved V genes account for under half, and no reason is known for the remainder. V and J calls and clone size are as listed in that table; D and trimming were resolved from the DNA. The sample table records tens of thousands of clones; 75% to 95% of these occur just once. Around 0.21% of the sample lies in the top ten.

The paper as a whole reports these results and caveats: Lower diversity was observed in patients in whom nivolumab was started less than 1 year after ASCT, and these patients were excluded from later analyses so that confounding by immune reconstitution would be avoided. The study was restricted to a single clinical trial cohort, and the causes of repertoire differences, possibly disease activity or prior therapy, were left undefined. Baseline diversity similar to that of newly diagnosed patients was observed in trial patients achieving complete response, whereas significantly lower diversity was observed in partial responders and progressors. Newly diagnosed patients were reported to have lower baseline TCR diversity than healthy donors, and relapsed/refractory patients were reported to have lower baseline TCR diversity still. By C4D1, a significant rise was seen in CD4+ TCR diversity but not in CD8+ TCR diversity (p=0.0027 vs p=0.16), and the rise was most apparent among complete responders (p=0.02).

Concerning this clone: Its antigen is unknown. The input lacks base qualities; no much larger clone sits a single base away.

The germline V gene supplies CDR1 SGHTA and CDR2 FQGNSA. V is clipped by 5 bases and J by 4 bases, and the sequence between their germline boundaries is 11 bases long. Inclusive of the bounding cysteine and phenylalanine, the CDR3 is 13 residues long. Only the CDR3 part of the read is kept: 39 bases, read in frame from the first base. The time point label here, explained by the study, means: cycle 1 day 1 (C1D1), immediately before nivolumab initiation. All trial patients had relapsed after autologous stem cell transplantation, with cohorts A, B and C differing in prior brentuximab vedotin exposure. Using a Miltenyi CD4+ T cell isolation kit, CD4+ T cells were purified from thawed PBMCs through magnetic negative selection. A total of under 70 patients with relapsed/refractory classical Hodgkin lymphoma made up the trial cohort, and each patient's best overall response was complete response, partial response or progressive disease. Single-agent nivolumab was administered to trial patients in the multi-cohort phase II CheckMate 205 trial. Best overall response was determined by an independent review committee according to the 2007 International Working Group response criteria. Trial PBMCs were obtained immediately prior to nivolumab initiation (C1D1) and on therapy at cycle 2 day 1 and cycle 4 day 1. Peripheral blood was collected in 8 mL Vacutainer Cell Preparation Tubes, from which PBMCs were isolated by centrifugation and then cryopreserved. Purified CD4+ and CD8+ fractions were generated only in cases for which an additional PBMC sample was available. Magnetically labelled cells were removed on LS columns in a quadroMACS separator, and the flow-through was collected as the purified fraction.

The input for sequencing was CD4+ T cells from blood, taken at baseline. The chain uses TRBV7-2 and TRBJ1-1, with the D gene too uncertain to name. This TCR derives from a human donor with classical Hodgkin lymphoma. At the DNA level, the sequence is TGTGCCAGCAGCCCGGTAAGAGGCACTGAAGCTTTCTTT. Its amino acids are CASSPVRGTEAFF.